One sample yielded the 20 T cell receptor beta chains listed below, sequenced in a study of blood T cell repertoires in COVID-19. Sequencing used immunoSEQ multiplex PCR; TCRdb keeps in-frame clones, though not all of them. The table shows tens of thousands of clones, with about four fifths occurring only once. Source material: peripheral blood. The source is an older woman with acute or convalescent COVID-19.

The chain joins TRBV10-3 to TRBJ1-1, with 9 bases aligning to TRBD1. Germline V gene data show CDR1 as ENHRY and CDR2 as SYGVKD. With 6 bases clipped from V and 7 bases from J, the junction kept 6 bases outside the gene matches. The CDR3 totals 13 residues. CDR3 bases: TGTGCCATCAGACAGGGGGCGGGAGGTGAAGCTTTCTTT. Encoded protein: CAIRQGAGGEAFF.

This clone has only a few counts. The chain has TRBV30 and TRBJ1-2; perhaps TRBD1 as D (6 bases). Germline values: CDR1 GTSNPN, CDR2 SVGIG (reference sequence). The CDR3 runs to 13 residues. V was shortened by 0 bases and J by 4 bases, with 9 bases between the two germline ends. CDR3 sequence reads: CAWSVSGVYGYTF. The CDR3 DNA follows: TGTGCCTGGAGTGTTTCAGGGGTCTATGGCTACACCTTC.

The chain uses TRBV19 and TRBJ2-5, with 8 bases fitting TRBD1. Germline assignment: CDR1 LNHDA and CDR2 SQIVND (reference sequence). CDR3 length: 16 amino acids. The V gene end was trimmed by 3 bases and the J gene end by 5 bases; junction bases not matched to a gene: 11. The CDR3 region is CASSIISGQGRETQYF. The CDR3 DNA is TGTGCCAGTAGTATCATCAGTGGACAGGGCAGGGAGACCCAGTACTTC.

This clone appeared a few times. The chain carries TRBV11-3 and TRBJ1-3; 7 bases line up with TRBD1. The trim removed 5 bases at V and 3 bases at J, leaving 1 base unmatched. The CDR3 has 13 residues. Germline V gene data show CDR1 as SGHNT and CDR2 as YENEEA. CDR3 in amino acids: CASSTGVGNTIYF. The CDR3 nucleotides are TGTGCCAGCAGCACAGGGGTTGGAAACACCATATATTTT.

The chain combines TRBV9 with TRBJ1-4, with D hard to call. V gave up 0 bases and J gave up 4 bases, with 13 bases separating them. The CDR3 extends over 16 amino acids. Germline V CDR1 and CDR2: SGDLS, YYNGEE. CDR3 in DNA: TGTGCCAGCAGCGTAGACAGCCTATCATATAATGAAAAACTGTTTTTT. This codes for CASSVDSLSYNEKLFF.

CDR3 sequence (DNA): TGCGCCAGCAGCTTATCCGGGACAGGGAATGAAAAACTGTTTTTT. This codes for CASSLSGTGNEKLFF. The chain combines TRBV5-1 with TRBJ1-4; TRBD1 aligns across 9 bases. The CDR3 is 15 amino acids. Trimming removed 2 bases from V and 5 bases from J; junction bases left unmatched: 4. Germline values: CDR1 SGHRS, CDR2 YFSETQ.

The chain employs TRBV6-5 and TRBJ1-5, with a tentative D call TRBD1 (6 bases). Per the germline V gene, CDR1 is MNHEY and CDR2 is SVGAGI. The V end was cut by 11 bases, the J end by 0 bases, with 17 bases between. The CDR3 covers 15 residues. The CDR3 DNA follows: TGTGCCGGCGGCGGACAGCCTTATAGCAATCAGCCCCAGCATTTT. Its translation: CAGGGQPYSNQPQHF.

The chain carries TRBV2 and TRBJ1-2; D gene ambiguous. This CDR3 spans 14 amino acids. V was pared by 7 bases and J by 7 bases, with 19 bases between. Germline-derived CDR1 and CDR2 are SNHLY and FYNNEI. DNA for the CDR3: TGTGCCAGCACAACTATAACCGGGAGAGGTGGCTACACCTTC. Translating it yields CASTTITGRGGYTF. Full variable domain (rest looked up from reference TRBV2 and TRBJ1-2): EPEVTQTPSHQVTQMGQEVILRCVPISNHLYFYWYRQILGQKVEFLVSFYNNEISEKSEIFDDQFSVERPDGSNFTLKIRSTKLEDSAMYFCASTTITGRGGYTFGSGTRLTVV.

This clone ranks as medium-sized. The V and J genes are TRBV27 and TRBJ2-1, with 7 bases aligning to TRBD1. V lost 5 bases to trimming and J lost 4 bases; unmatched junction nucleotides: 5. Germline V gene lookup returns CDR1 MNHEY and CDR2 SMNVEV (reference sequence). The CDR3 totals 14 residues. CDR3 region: CASSDGQAYNEQFF. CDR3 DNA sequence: TGTGCCAGCAGTGACGGACAGGCTTACAATGAGCAGTTCTTC.

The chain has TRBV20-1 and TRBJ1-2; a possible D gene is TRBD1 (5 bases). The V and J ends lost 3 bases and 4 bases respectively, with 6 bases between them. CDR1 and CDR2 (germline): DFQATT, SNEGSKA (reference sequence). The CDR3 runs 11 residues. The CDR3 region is CSASDSYGYTF. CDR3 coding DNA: TGCAGTGCTAGTGACAGCTATGGCTACACCTTC.

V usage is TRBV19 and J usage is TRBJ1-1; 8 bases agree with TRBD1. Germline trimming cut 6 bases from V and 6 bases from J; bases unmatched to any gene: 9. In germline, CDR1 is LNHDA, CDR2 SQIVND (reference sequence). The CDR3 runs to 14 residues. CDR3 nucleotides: TGTGCCAGTAGCCGTACAGGGGGAGGGGCTGAAGCTTTCTTT. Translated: CASSRTGGGAEAFF.

CDR3 sequence (DNA): TGTGCCAGCAGCCCTGGGGCACAGGGATTAAACTATGGCTACACCTTC. Its protein is CASSPGAQGLNYGYTF. The rearrangement joins TRBV7-2 to TRBJ1-2, with a tentative D call TRBD1 (6 bases). The V gene's germline CDR1 is SGHTA and CDR2 FQGNSA. The V end lost 5 bases, the J end lost 2 bases, and 18 bases lay between the germline ends. The CDR3 spans 16 residues.

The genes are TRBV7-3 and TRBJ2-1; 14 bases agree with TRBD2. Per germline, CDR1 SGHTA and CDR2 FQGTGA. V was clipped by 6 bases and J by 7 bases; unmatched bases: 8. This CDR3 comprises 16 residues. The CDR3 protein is CASSLMGLAGANEQFF. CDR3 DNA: TGTGCCAGCAGTCTTATGGGACTAGCGGGAGCAAATGAGCAGTTCTTC. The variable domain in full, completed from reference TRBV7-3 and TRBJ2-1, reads GAGVSQTPSNKVTEKGKYVELRCDPISGHTALYWYRQSLGQGPEFLIYFQGTGAADDSGLPNDRFFAVRPEGSVSTLKIQRTERGDSAVYLCASSLMGLAGANEQFFGPGTRLTVL.

The CDR3 DNA is TGTGCCAGCAGCCAAGACAGGGGAGAGGGCTACACCTTC. Its translation: CASSQDRGEGYTF. The V and J genes are TRBV4-2 and TRBJ1-2, with D perhaps TRBD1 (6 bases). CDR3 length: 13 residues. V lost 0 bases and J lost 8, with 10 bases in between. The germline V gene has CDR1 LGHNA and CDR2 YNFKEQ.

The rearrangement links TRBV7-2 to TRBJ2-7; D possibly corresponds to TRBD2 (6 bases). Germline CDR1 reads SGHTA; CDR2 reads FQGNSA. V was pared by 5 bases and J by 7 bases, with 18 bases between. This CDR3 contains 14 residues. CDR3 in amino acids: CASSQAGPYHEQYF. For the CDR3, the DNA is TGTGCCAGCAGCCAAGCGGGTCCCTACCATGAGCAGTACTTC.

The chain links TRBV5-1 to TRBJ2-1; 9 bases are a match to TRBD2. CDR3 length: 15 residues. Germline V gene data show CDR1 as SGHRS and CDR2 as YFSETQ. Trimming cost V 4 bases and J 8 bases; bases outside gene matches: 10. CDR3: CASSLGTSQFDEQFF. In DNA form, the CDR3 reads TGCGCCAGCAGCCTCGGGACTAGCCAATTCGATGAGCAGTTCTTC.

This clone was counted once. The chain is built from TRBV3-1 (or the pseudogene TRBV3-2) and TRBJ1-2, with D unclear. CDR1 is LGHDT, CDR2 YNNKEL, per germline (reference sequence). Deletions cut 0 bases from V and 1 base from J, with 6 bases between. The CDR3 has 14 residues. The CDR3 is CASSQESLNYGYTF. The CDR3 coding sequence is TGTGCCAGCAGCCAAGAATCACTTAACTATGGCTACACCTTC.

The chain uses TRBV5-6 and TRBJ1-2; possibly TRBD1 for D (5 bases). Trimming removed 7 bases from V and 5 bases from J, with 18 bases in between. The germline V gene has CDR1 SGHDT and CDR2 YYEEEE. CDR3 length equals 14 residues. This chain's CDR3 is CASSFPGTLYGYTF. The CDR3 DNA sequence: TGTGCCAGCTCCTTTCCAGGGACTTTGTATGGCTACACCTTC.

CDR3 in DNA: TGTGCCAGCAGCTTAGCGCTGCGACCGAGGCGGACAGATACGCAGTATTTT. Its protein is CASSLALRPRRTDTQYF. The rearrangement uses TRBV7-9 and TRBJ2-3; D remains ambiguous. The CDR3 extends over 17 amino acids. Germline loops: CDR1 SEHNR, CDR2 FQNEAQ (reference sequence). Trimming pared 0 bases from V and 3 bases from J, leaving 16 bases between.

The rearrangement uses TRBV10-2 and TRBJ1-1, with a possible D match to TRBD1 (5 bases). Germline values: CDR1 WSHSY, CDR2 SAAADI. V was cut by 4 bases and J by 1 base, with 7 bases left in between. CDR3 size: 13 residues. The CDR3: CASSATENTEAFF. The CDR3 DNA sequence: TGCGCCAGCAGTGCGACAGAGAACACTGAAGCTTTCTTT.